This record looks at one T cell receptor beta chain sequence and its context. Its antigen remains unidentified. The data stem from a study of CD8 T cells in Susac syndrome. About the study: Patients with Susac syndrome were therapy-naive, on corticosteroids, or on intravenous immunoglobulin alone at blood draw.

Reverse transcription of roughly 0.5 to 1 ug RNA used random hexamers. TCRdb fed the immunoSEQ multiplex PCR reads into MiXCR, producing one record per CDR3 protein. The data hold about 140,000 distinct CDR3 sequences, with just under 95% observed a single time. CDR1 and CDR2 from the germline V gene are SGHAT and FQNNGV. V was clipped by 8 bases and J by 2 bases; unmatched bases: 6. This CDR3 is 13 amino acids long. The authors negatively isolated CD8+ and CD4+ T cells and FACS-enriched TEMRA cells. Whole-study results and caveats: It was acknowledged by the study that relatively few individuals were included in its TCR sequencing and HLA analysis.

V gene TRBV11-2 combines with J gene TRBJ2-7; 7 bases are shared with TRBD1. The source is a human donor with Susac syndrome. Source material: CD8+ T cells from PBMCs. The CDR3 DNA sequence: TGTGCCAGCTCCGTACAGGGGCCCTACGAGCAGTACTTC. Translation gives CASSVQGPYEQYF.